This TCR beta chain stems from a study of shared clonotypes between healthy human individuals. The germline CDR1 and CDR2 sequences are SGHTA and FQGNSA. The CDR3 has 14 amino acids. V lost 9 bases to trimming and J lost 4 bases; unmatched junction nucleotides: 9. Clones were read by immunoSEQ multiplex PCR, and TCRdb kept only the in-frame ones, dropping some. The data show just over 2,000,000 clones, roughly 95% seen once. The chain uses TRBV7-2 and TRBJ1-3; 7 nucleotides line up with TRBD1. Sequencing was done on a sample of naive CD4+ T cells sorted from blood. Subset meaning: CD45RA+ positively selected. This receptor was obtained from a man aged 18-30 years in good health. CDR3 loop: CASNLAQGGNTIYF. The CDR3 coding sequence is TGTGCCAGTAATCTTGCACAGGGGGGAAACACCATATATTTT.